These T cell receptor beta chains were read from a single sample in a study of T cells in Graves' hyperthyroidism and ophthalmopathy. TCRdb re-derived calls from the multiplex PCR reads in MiXCR, one entry per CDR3 protein. The table shows hundreds of thousands of distinct CDR3 sequences, with roughly 14% occurring only once. Sequencing was carried out using blood. The receptors were sampled from a man aged 18 to 35 with Graves' ophthalmopathy. CDR3s include the opening cysteine and the closing phenylalanine or tryptophan. Each record gives: clone size, D gene, J gene, V gene, CDR3 protein, CDR3 DNA. A D gene is named only where the DNA matches it firmly. Clone size is shown for a subset of rows, as once, few, many or a class of expanded clone.

abundance: many
d_gene: TRBD1
j_gene: TRBJ1-5
v_gene: TRBV20-1
CDR3aa: CSADRGANQPQHF
CDR3nt: TGCAGTGCCGACAGGGGCGCTAATCAGCCCCAGCATTTT

abundance: many
d_gene: NA
j_gene: TRBJ1-6
v_gene: TRBV13
CDR3aa: CASSWTARTSYNSPLHF
CDR3nt: TGTGCCAGCAGCTGGACCGCCAGGACGTCCTATAATTCACCCCTCCACTTT

abundance: many
d_gene: NA
j_gene: TRBJ2-7
v_gene: TRBV28
CDR3aa: CASSLLSYEQYF
CDR3nt: TGTGCCAGCAGTTTGCTCAGCTACGAGCAGTACTTC

abundance: many
d_gene: NA
j_gene: TRBJ2-7
v_gene: TRBV29-1
CDR3aa: CSGGDGAYEQYF
CDR3nt: TGCAGCGGGGGGGACGGAGCCTACGAGCAGTACTTC

abundance: few
d_gene: NA
j_gene: TRBJ2-1
v_gene: TRBV19
CDR3aa: CASSKRSYNEQFF
CDR3nt: TGTGCCAGTAGTAAAAGGTCCTACAATGAGCAGTTCTTC

abundance: NA
d_gene: TRBD1
j_gene: TRBJ1-2
v_gene: TRBV19
CDR3aa: CASSMSRQGTPYGYTF
CDR3nt: TGTGCCAGTAGTATGTCCCGACAGGGAACCCCCTATGGCTACACCTTC

abundance: NA
d_gene: TRBD1
j_gene: TRBJ2-7
v_gene: TRBV28
CDR3aa: CASSPAGTGSSYEQYF
CDR3nt: TGTGCCAGCAGTCCTGCGGGGACAGGGAGCTCCTACGAGCAGTACTTC

abundance: many
d_gene: TRBD2
j_gene: TRBJ2-4
v_gene: TRBV3-1
CDR3aa: CASSQREGVNIQYF
CDR3nt: TGTGCCAGCAGCCAACGGGAGGGAGTAAACATTCAGTACTTC

abundance: many
d_gene: TRBD1
j_gene: TRBJ2-2
v_gene: TRBV7-9
CDR3aa: CASGDRDRGNTGELFF
CDR3nt: TGTGCCAGCGGGGACCGGGACAGGGGTAACACCGGGGAGCTGTTTTTT

abundance: many
d_gene: NA
j_gene: TRBJ1-1
v_gene: TRBV11-2
CDR3aa: CASSLGGVGLAFF
CDR3nt: TGTGCCAGCAGCTTAGGAGGTGTGGGTTTGGCTTTCTTT

abundance: NA
d_gene: TRBD1
j_gene: TRBJ2-7
v_gene: TRBV10-1
CDR3aa: CAISLGQGADYEQYF
CDR3nt: TGTGCCATCAGCCTGGGACAGGGGGCGGATTACGAGCAGTACTTC

abundance: NA
d_gene: NA
j_gene: TRBJ1-6
v_gene: TRBV2
CDR3aa: CASSEERNYNSPLHF
CDR3nt: TGTGCCAGCAGTGAAGAGCGAAACTATAATTCACCCCTCCACTTT

abundance: many
d_gene: NA
j_gene: TRBJ1-5
v_gene: TRBV7-9
CDR3aa: CASSLQREGQPQHF
CDR3nt: TGTGCCAGCAGCTTACAGAGGGAGGGACAGCCCCAGCATTTT

abundance: many
d_gene: TRBD2
j_gene: TRBJ2-1
v_gene: TRBV20-1
CDR3aa: CSARDPGLAGGWQFF
CDR3nt: TGCAGTGCTAGAGACCCGGGACTAGCGGGAGGTTGGCAGTTCTTC

abundance: many
d_gene: TRBD1
j_gene: TRBJ1-2
v_gene: TRBV10-3
CDR3aa: CAIMGQGKGYTF
CDR3nt: TGTGCCATCATGGGACAGGGTAAAGGCTACACCTTC

abundance: NA
d_gene: TRBD1
j_gene: TRBJ2-7
v_gene: TRBV6-1
CDR3aa: CASRGGTGVVNEQYF
CDR3nt: TGTGCCAGCAGAGGCGGGACAGGGGTCGTGAACGAGCAGTACTTC

abundance: many
d_gene: NA
j_gene: TRBJ2-7
v_gene: TRBV12-3/TRBV12-4
CDR3aa: CASSNRDGTSYEQYF
CDR3nt: TGTGCCAGCAGTAACCGGGACGGAACCTCCTACGAGCAGTACTTC

abundance: NA
d_gene: NA
j_gene: TRBJ2-1
v_gene: TRBV4-1
CDR3aa: CASSQETVREQFF
CDR3nt: TGCGCCAGCAGCCAAGAGACAGTCCGGGAGCAGTTCTTC

abundance: NA
d_gene: NA
j_gene: TRBJ2-2
v_gene: TRBV20-1
CDR3aa: CSARAPGVRTGELFF
CDR3nt: TGCAGTGCTAGAGCCCCAGGGGTCCGGACCGGGGAGCTGTTTTTT

abundance: few
d_gene: NA
j_gene: TRBJ2-5
v_gene: TRBV6-2/TRBV6-3
CDR3aa: CASGDSLAGTQYF
CDR3nt: TGTGCCAGCGGGGACTCGCTCGCGGGGACCCAGTACTTC

abundance: many
d_gene: NA
j_gene: TRBJ1-5
v_gene: TRBV5-1
CDR3aa: CASSSRDELNQPQHF
CDR3nt: TGCGCCAGCAGCAGTAGGGACGAACTCAATCAGCCCCAGCATTTT

abundance: few
d_gene: TRBD1
j_gene: TRBJ2-5
v_gene: TRBV30
CDR3aa: CAWSDSPGRGKETQYF
CDR3nt: TGTGCCTGGAGTGATTCACCCGGCAGGGGGAAAGAGACCCAGTACTTC

abundance: many
d_gene: TRBD2
j_gene: TRBJ2-3
v_gene: TRBV6-1
CDR3aa: CASRYNPGGGRADTQYF
CDR3nt: TGTGCCAGCAGATACAATCCCGGGGGGGGGAGGGCAGATACGCAGTATTTT

abundance: many
d_gene: TRBD2
j_gene: TRBJ2-3
v_gene: TRBV18
CDR3aa: CASSTSGGKNTQYF
CDR3nt: TGTGCCAGCTCAACTAGCGGGGGGAAAAATACGCAGTATTTT

abundance: many
d_gene: NA
j_gene: TRBJ2-3
v_gene: TRBV15
CDR3aa: CATSRDLASGTDTQYF
CDR3nt: TGTGCCACCAGCAGAGATCTGGCTAGCGGCACAGATACGCAGTATTTT

abundance: many
d_gene: NA
j_gene: TRBJ2-1
v_gene: TRBV19
CDR3aa: CASSTGLGGDEQFF
CDR3nt: TGTGCCAGTAGTACGGGACTGGGGGGCGATGAGCAGTTCTTC

abundance: NA
d_gene: NA
j_gene: TRBJ2-1
v_gene: TRBV12-3/TRBV12-4
CDR3aa: CASSLAIVGRGDEQFF
CDR3nt: TGTGCCAGCAGTTTAGCGATAGTAGGAAGGGGGGATGAGCAGTTCTTC

abundance: many
d_gene: NA
j_gene: TRBJ2-5
v_gene: TRBV5-6
CDR3aa: CASSRTVVSQETQYF
CDR3nt: TGTGCCAGCAGCCGAACGGTGGTTAGCCAAGAGACCCAGTACTTC

abundance: many
d_gene: TRBD2
j_gene: TRBJ2-1
v_gene: TRBV3-1
CDR3aa: CASSQSRDYLDNEQFF
CDR3nt: TGTGCCAGCAGCCAATCCCGGGACTACCTAGACAATGAGCAGTTCTTC

abundance: many
d_gene: NA
j_gene: TRBJ2-5
v_gene: TRBV7-2
CDR3aa: CASSTGDQETQYF
CDR3nt: TGTGCCAGCAGCACCGGGGACCAAGAGACCCAGTACTTC

abundance: NA
d_gene: TRBD2
j_gene: TRBJ2-7
v_gene: TRBV4-1
CDR3aa: CASSPEGLAASYEQYF
CDR3nt: TGCGCCAGCAGCCCAGAGGGACTAGCGGCCTCCTACGAGCAGTACTTC

abundance: many
d_gene: NA
j_gene: TRBJ1-2
v_gene: TRBV5-1
CDR3aa: CASSLGQYNYGYTF
CDR3nt: TGCGCCAGCAGCTTGGGACAATACAACTATGGCTACACCTTC

abundance: NA
d_gene: NA
j_gene: TRBJ2-1
v_gene: TRBV18
CDR3aa: CASSRARNEQFF
CDR3nt: TGTGCCAGCTCACGAGCCCGAAATGAGCAGTTCTTC

abundance: NA
d_gene: TRBD2
j_gene: TRBJ2-1
v_gene: TRBV9
CDR3aa: CASSANLGASGLPTHEQFF
CDR3nt: TGTGCCAGCAGCGCGAACCTGGGGGCTAGCGGGTTACCTACCCATGAGCAGTTCTTC

abundance: many
d_gene: TRBD2
j_gene: TRBJ2-2
v_gene: TRBV2
CDR3aa: CASISGRNTGELFF
CDR3nt: TGTGCCAGCATCAGCGGGAGAAACACCGGGGAGCTGTTTTTT

abundance: many
d_gene: TRBD1
j_gene: TRBJ2-7
v_gene: TRBV11-3
CDR3aa: CASRRNGQVSYEQYF
CDR3nt: TGTGCCAGCAGGAGAAACGGACAGGTTAGCTACGAGCAGTACTTC

abundance: few
d_gene: TRBD2
j_gene: TRBJ2-3
v_gene: TRBV11-2
CDR3aa: CASSQSGGGGDTQYF
CDR3nt: TGTGCCAGCAGCCAGTCGGGCGGGGGGGGAGATACGCAGTATTTT

abundance: many
d_gene: TRBD1
j_gene: TRBJ1-1
v_gene: TRBV2
CDR3aa: CASRGSGTVNTEAFF
CDR3nt: TGTGCCAGCAGGGGATCCGGGACAGTGAACACTGAAGCTTTCTTT

abundance: many
d_gene: NA
j_gene: TRBJ1-5
v_gene: TRBV2
CDR3aa: CASRVQKYSNQPQHF
CDR3nt: TGTGCCAGCAGGGTACAGAAGTATAGCAATCAGCCCCAGCATTTT

abundance: NA
d_gene: TRBD1
j_gene: TRBJ2-7
v_gene: TRBV2
CDR3aa: CATIGQGGTEQYF
CDR3nt: TGTGCCACCATAGGACAGGGAGGTACCGAGCAGTACTTC

abundance: many
d_gene: NA
j_gene: TRBJ2-1
v_gene: TRBV2
CDR3aa: CASSVSGQASSYNEQFF
CDR3nt: TGTGCCAGCAGCGTCAGCGGGCAGGCCAGCTCCTACAATGAGCAGTTCTTC

abundance: many
d_gene: TRBD1
j_gene: TRBJ1-2
v_gene: TRBV3-1
CDR3aa: CASSQNQGQVHGYTF
CDR3nt: TGTGCCAGCAGCCAGAATCAGGGACAGGTGCATGGCTACACCTTC

abundance: few
d_gene: NA
j_gene: TRBJ2-2
v_gene: TRBV7-8
CDR3aa: CASPDRTGELFF
CDR3nt: TGTGCCAGCCCGGATCGCACCGGGGAGCTGTTTTTT

abundance: few
d_gene: TRBD1
j_gene: TRBJ1-2
v_gene: TRBV6-1
CDR3aa: CASSGRGDYTF
CDR3nt: TGTGCCAGCAGTGGCAGGGGGGACTACACCTTC

abundance: few
d_gene: TRBD2
j_gene: TRBJ2-2
v_gene: TRBV19
CDR3aa: CASSVRGGADTGELFF
CDR3nt: TGTGCCAGTAGTGTCCGCGGGGGGGCGGACACCGGGGAGCTGTTTTTT

abundance: NA
d_gene: TRBD2
j_gene: TRBJ2-1
v_gene: TRBV20-1
CDR3aa: CSARDDEEGLAGVNEQFF
CDR3nt: TGCAGTGCTAGAGATGACGAGGAAGGGCTAGCGGGAGTTAATGAGCAGTTCTTC

abundance: many
d_gene: NA
j_gene: TRBJ1-1
v_gene: TRBV18
CDR3aa: CASSPGGNTEAFF
CDR3nt: TGTGCCAGCTCACCAGGCGGGAACACTGAAGCTTTCTTT

abundance: few
d_gene: NA
j_gene: TRBJ1-2
v_gene: TRBV7-9
CDR3aa: CASRLQGLYGYTF
CDR3nt: TGTGCCAGCAGGCTCCAGGGACTCTATGGCTACACCTTC

abundance: many
d_gene: NA
j_gene: TRBJ2-3
v_gene: TRBV10-3
CDR3aa: CAISGSPGTSTDTQYF
CDR3nt: TGTGCCATCAGTGGGTCACCGGGAACTAGCACAGATACGCAGTATTTT

abundance: many
d_gene: TRBD2
j_gene: TRBJ2-3
v_gene: TRBV5-6
CDR3aa: CASSSPSGGLTDTQYF
CDR3nt: TGTGCCAGCAGCTCCCCTAGCGGGGGCCTCACAGATACGCAGTATTTT

abundance: many
d_gene: NA
j_gene: TRBJ2-2
v_gene: TRBV13
CDR3aa: CASSYGGGNTGELFF
CDR3nt: TGTGCCAGCAGCTACGGTGGGGGAAACACCGGGGAGCTGTTTTTT